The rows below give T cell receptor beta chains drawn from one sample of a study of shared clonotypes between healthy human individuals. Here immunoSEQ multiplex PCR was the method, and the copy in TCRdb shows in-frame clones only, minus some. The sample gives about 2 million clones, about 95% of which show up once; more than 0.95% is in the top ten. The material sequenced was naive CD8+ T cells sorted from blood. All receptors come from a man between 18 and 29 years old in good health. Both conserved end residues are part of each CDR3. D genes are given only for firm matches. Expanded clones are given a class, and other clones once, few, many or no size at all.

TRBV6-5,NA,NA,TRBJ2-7,TGTGCCAGCAGTTACTCGGTAGGACAGACATTCTACGAGCAGTACTTC,CASSYSVGQTFYEQYF
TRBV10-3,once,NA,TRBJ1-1,TGTGCCATCAGTGAGGGGTCAGGGCTGAACACTGAAGCTTTCTTT,CAISEGSGLNTEAFF
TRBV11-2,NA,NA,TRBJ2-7,TGTGCCAGCAGCCTTTTAATAAACTCCTACGAGCAGTACTTC,CASSLLINSYEQYF
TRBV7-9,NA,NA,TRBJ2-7,TGTGCCAGCAGCCGTTCAGAAGAGTACGAGCAGTACTTC,CASSRSEEYEQYF
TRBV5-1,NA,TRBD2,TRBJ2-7,TGCGCCAGCAGCTTGACGGGACTAGCGGGAGACCTCTACGAGCAGTACTTC,CASSLTGLAGDLYEQYF
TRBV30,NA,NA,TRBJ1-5,TGTGCCTGGAGTGGAGCAGGGAGCGTTCAGCCCCAGCATTTT,CAWSGAGSVQPQHF
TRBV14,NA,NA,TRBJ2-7,TGTGCCAGCAGCCCGGGCCCTATCTGGGAGCAGTACTTC,CASSPGPIWEQYF
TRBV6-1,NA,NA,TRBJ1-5,TGTGCCAGCACGAGAACAGTTAGCAATCAGCCCCAGCATTTT,CASTRTVSNQPQHF
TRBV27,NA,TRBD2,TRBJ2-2,TGTGCCAGCAGTTCCCTAGCGGGAGCTTACACCGGGGAGCTGTTTTTT,CASSSLAGAYTGELFF
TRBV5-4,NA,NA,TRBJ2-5,TGTGCCAGCTCCCCCCGGGACCAAGAGACCCAGTACTTC,CASSPRDQETQYF
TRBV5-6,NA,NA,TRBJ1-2,TGTGCCAGCAGCTTGGAGGGTATACGGACGTTAAATGGCTACACCTTC,CASSLEGIRTLNGYTF
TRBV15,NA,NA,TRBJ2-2,TGTGCCACCAGCAGAGAAGGGGCGGGCGGGGAGCTGTTTTTT,CATSREGAGGELFF
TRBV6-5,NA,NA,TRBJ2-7,TGTGCCAGCAGCACAGGGAGCTACGAGCAGTACTTC,CASSTGSYEQYF
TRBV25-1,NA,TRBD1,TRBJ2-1,TGTGCCAGCAGTGCGTCCGGGACAGATTACAATGAGCAGTTCTTC,CASSASGTDYNEQFF
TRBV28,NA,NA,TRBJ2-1,TGTGCCAGCAGCGGAGCGAGCGGGAATGAGCAGTTCTTC,CASSGASGNEQFF
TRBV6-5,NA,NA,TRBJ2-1,TGTGCCAGCAGTTACTCGGCTGGAGAGGCCTACAATGAGCAGTTCTTC,CASSYSAGEAYNEQFF
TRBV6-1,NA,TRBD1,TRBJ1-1,TGTGCCAGCAGTGCCCAGCCAGGGGGCGCGAACACTGAAGCTTTCTTT,CASSAQPGGANTEAFF
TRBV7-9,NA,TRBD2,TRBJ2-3,TGTGCCAGCAGCTTAGGCCCCTATCTAGCGGGGAGCACAGATACGCAGTATTTT,CASSLGPYLAGSTDTQYF
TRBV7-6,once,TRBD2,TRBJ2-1,TGTGCCAGTAGTGTAGCGGGGGGGCATTATGAGCAGTTCTTC,CASSVAGGHYEQFF
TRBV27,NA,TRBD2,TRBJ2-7,TGTGCCAGCAGTCCTATATCCCCCGCCGGGACTAGTTCCCACGAGCAGTACTTC,CASSPISPAGTSSHEQYF
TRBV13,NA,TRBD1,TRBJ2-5,TGTGCCAGCAGCTCAGACAGGGTTCGGGAGACCCAGTACTTC,CASSSDRVRETQYF
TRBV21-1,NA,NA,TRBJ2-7,TGTGCCAGCAGCACCTTGGGACTAGCGGGAGATACCTACGAGCAGTACTTC,CASSTLGLAGDTYEQYF
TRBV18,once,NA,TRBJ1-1,TGTGCCAGCTCACCCGTTAACGTGAACACTGAAGCTTTCTTT,CASSPVNVNTEAFF
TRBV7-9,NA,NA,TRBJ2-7,TGTGCCAGCATAGGTATGAGCTCCTACGAGCAGTACTTC,CASIGMSSYEQYF
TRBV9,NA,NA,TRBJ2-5,TGTGCCAGCAGCCCCTCTGACGAGACCCAGTACTTC,CASSPSDETQYF
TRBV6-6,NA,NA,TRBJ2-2,TGTGCCAGCAGTTACTCTTTGGTGGCCGCGGCCGGGGAGCTGTTTTTT,CASSYSLVAAAGELFF
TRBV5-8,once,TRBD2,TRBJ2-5,TGTGCCAGCAGCTTGGCAGCGGGGGGCACGATAGAGACCCAGTACTTC,CASSLAAGGTIETQYF
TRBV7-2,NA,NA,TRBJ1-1,TGTGCCAGCAGCTTATGGGGGGGCGGTAACACTGAAGCTTTCTTT,CASSLWGGGNTEAFF
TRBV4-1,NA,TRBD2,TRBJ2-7,TGCGCCAGCAGCCAAGTGGCCGGGACTAGCGGGATCTACGAGCAGTACTTC,CASSQVAGTSGIYEQYF
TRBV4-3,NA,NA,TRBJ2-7,TGCGCCAGCAGCCAAGAGAGGTTCGCCGTTTACGAGCAGTACTTC,CASSQERFAVYEQYF
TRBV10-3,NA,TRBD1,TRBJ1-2,TGTGCCATCAGTGAGTCGGGGACAGGGGAAGATGGCTACACCTTC,CAISESGTGEDGYTF
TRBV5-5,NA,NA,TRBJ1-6,TGTGCCAGCAGCTTGGGTGGACCCGGGAGCTCCTATAATTCACCCCTCCACTTT,CASSLGGPGSSYNSPLHF
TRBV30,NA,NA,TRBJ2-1,TGTGCCTGGAGCGTGGACACCGGGACTCCAACGTTCTTC,CAWSVDTGTPTFF
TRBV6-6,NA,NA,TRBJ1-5,TGTGCCAGCAGTTACTCGACAGAGAATCAGCCCCAGCATTTT,CASSYSTENQPQHF
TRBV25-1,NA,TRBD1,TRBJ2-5,TGTGCCAGCAGTGAATATGGACAGGGGGCTCTTATGGAGACCCAGTACTTC,CASSEYGQGALMETQYF
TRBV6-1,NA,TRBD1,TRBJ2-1,TGTGCCAGCACCGAACCAGGGGGTGCCCAAGAGCAGTTCTTC,CASTEPGGAQEQFF
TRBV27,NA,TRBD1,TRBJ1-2,TGTGCCAGCAGTCCGGGACAGGGGGCGCAGGGCTATGGCTACACCTTC,CASSPGQGAQGYGYTF
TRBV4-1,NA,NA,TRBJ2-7,TGCGCCAGCAGCTCACTAAAGGTAGACGAGCAGTACTTC,CASSSLKVDEQYF
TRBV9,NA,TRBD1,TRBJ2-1,TGTGCCAGCAGCGGGACAGGGTCCACCTACAATGAGCAGTTCTTC,CASSGTGSTYNEQFF
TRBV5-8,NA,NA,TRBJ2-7,TGTGCCAGCAGCTTGGAAGGTCTGGGGGCCTACGAGCAGTACTTC,CASSLEGLGAYEQYF
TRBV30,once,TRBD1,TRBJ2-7,TGTGCCTATTCAACAGGGGCATCCTACGAGCAGTACTTC,CAYSTGASYEQYF
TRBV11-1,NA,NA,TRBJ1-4,TGTGCCAGCAGCCCCCTTGAGGGTGAAAAACTGTTTTTT,CASSPLEGEKLFF
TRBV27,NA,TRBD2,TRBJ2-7,TGTGCCAGCAGTCTGCTAGCGGGAGGGTCCTACGAGCAGTACTTC,CASSLLAGGSYEQYF
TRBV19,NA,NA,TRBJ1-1,TGTGCCAGTACAGACAACACTGAAGCTTTCTTT,CASTDNTEAFF
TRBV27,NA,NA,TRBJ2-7,TGTGCCAGCAGTGGCATAGGTCCCTACGAGCAGTACTTC,CASSGIGPYEQYF
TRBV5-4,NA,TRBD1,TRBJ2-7,TGTGCCAGCAGCGATGGGGACAGAGCCTACGAGCAGTACTTC,CASSDGDRAYEQYF
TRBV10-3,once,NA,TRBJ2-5,TGTGCCATCAGTGGGGCCCAGTGGGCGCAAGAGACCCAGTACTTC,CAISGAQWAQETQYF
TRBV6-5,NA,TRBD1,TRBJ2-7,TGTGCCAGCAGGGCGACAGGGGCCTACGAGCAGTACTTC,CASRATGAYEQYF
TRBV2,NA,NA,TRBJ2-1,TGTGCCAGCAGTGAAGCGCTCGGCTATGCTAACAATGAGCAGTTCTTC,CASSEALGYANNEQFF
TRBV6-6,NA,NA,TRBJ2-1,TGTGCCAGCAGTTACTGGGATCTAGATGAGCAGTTCTTC,CASSYWDLDEQFF
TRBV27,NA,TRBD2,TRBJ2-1,TGTGCCAGCAGTACCCTAGCGGGAGGGGACAATGAGCAGTTCTTC,CASSTLAGGDNEQFF
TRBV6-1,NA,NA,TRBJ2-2,TGTGCCAGCAGTGAATTGAGCACCGGGGAGCTGTTTTTT,CASSELSTGELFF
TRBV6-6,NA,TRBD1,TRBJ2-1,TGTGCCAGCAGTTACCTCCAGGGACAGGGGGACGAGCAGTTCTTC,CASSYLQGQGDEQFF
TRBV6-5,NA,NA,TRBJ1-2,TGTGCCAGCAGTTACACGGGGGGGGACTATGGCTACACCTTC,CASSYTGGDYGYTF
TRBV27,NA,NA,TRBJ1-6,TGTGCCAGCAGCTTGGGTATGGGGAATTCACCCCTCCACTTT,CASSLGMGNSPLHF
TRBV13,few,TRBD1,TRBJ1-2,TGTGCCAGCAGCTTTGGGACAGGGGTGTTAGGCTACACCTTC,CASSFGTGVLGYTF
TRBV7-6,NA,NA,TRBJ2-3,TGTGCCAGCAGCTGGGGGAGAGATACGCAGTATTTT,CASSWGRDTQYF
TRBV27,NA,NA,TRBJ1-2,TGTGCCAGCAGTGCCTCGACAGTCTATGGCTACACCTTC,CASSASTVYGYTF
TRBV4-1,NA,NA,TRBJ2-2,TGCGCCAGCAGCCAAGAGCTAGGGGCCGGGGAGCTGTTTTTT,CASSQELGAGELFF
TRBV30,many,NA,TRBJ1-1,TGTGCCTGGAGTGTAATGAACACTGAAGCTTTCTTT,CAWSVMNTEAFF